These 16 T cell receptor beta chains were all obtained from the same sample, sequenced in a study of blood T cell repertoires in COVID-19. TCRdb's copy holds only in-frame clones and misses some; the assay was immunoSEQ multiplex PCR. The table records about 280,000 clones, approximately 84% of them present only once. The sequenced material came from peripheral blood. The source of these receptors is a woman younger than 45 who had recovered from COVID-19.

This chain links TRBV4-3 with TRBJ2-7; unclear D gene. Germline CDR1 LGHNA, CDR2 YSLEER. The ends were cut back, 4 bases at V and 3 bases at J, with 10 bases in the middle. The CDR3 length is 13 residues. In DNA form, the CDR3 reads TGCGCCAGCAGCCCTGAGGTTGGCTACGAGCAGTACTTC. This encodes CASSPEVGYEQYF.

In nucleotides, the CDR3 is TGTGCCAGCAGTCAATTAAAGACTGGGAGCAATCAGCCCCAGCATTTT. It yields the protein CASSQLKTGSNQPQHF. The chain carries TRBV28 and TRBJ1-5; D unresolved. CDR3 size: 16 residues. The V gene's germline CDR1 is MDHEN and CDR2 SYDVKM. The germline V and J ends were trimmed by 5 bases and 1 base, with 15 bases remaining between them.

DNA of the CDR3: TGTGCCAGCAGTTACTCGACTGACTCCCCTAACTATGGCTACACCTTC. Translation gives CASSYSTDSPNYGYTF. The rearrangement joins TRBV6-5 to TRBJ1-2; no clear D gene. Trimming removed 0 bases from V and 0 bases from J, with 11 bases in between. This CDR3 is built from 16 residues. Germline loops: CDR1 MNHEY, CDR2 SVGAGI.

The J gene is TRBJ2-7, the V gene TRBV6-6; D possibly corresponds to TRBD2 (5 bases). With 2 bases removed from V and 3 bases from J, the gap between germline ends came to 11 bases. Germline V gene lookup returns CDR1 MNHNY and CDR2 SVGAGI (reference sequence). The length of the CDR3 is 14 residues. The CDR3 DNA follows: TGTGCCAGCAGTTACGGGAGAGGGAGCTACGAGCAGTACTTC. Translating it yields CASSYGRGSYEQYF.

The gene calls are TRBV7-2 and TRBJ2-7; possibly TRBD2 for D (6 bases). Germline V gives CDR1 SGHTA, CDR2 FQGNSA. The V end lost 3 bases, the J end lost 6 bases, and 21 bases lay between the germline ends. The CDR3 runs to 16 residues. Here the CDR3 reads CASSFVLRELGREQYF. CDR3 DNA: TGTGCCAGCAGCTTTGTCTTGCGGGAACTCGGCCGCGAGCAGTACTTC.

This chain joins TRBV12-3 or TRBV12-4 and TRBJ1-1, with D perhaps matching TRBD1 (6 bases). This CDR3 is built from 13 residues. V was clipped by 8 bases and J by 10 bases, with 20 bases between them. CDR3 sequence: CASGLGGARGAFF. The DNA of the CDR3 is TGTGCCAGCGGCCTCGGGGGGGCGAGGGGAGCTTTCTTT.

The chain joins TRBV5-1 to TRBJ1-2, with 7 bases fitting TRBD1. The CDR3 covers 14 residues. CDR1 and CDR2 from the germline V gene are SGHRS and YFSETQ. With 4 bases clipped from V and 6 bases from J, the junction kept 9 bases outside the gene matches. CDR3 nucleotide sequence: TGCGCCAGCAGCACAGAGGGACAGCCCAATGGCTACACCTTC. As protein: CASSTEGQPNGYTF.

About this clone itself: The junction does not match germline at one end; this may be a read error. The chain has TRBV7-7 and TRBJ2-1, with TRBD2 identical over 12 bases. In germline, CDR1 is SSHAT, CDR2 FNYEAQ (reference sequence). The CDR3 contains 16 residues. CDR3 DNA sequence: TGTGCTAGCAGCTCTAGCGGGAGGGCCTCCTACAATGAGCAGTTCTTC. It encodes CASSSSGRASYNEQFF.

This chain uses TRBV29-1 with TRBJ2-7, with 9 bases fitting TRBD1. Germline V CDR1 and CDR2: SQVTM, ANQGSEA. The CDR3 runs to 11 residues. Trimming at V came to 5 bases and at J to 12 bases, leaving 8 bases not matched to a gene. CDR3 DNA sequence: TGCAGCGTTTGGGACAGGGAAGACCCGTACTTC. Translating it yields CSVWDREDPYF.

The CDR3 sequence is CASSQGDSTNSPLHF. The CDR3, as DNA: TGTGCCAGCAGCCAGGGGGACAGCACGAATTCACCCCTCCACTTT. The J gene is TRBJ1-6, the V gene TRBV3-1 (or the pseudogene TRBV3-2), with 7 bases matching TRBD1. After removal of 3 bases from V and 7 bases from J, the junction contained 6 bases not matched to a gene. CDR1 is LGHDT, CDR2 YNNKEL, per germline (reference sequence). The CDR3 sequence is 15 residues long.

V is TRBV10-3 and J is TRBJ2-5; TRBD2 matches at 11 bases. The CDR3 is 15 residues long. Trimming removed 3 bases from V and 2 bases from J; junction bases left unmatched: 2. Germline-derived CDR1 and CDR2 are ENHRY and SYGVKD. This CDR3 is CAISDLAGGQETQYF. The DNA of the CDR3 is TGTGCCATCAGTGACCTAGCGGGGGGACAAGAGACCCAGTACTTC.

CDR3 amino acids: CASKVGGTEAFF. The CDR3, as DNA: TGTGCCAGTAAAGTCGGTGGCACTGAAGCTTTCTTT. This chain links TRBV19 with TRBJ1-1; D is unresolved. V lost 7 bases and J 4 bases, leaving 10 bases between the germline ends. Germline CDR1 LNHDA, CDR2 SQIVND (reference sequence). The CDR3 contains 12 residues.

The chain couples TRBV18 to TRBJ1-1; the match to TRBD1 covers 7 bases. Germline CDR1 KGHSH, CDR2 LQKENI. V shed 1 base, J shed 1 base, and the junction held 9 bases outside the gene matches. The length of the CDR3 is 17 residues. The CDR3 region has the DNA TGTGCCAGCTCACCACGAAGCCAAGGACAGGCGAACACTGAAGCTTTCTTT. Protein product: CASSPRSQGQANTEAFF.

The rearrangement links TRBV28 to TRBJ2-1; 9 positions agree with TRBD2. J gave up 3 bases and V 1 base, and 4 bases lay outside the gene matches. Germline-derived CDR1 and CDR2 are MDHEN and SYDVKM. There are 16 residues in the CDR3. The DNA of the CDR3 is TGTGCCAGCAGTTTATTGGCTAGCGGGGACTACAATGAGCAGTTCTTC. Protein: CASSLLASGDYNEQFF. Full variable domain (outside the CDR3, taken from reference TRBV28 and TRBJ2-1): DVKVTQSSRYLVKRTGEKVFLECVQDMDHENMFWYRQDPGLGLRLIYFSYDVKMKEKGDIPEGYSVSREKKERFSLILESASTNQTSMYLCASSLLASGDYNEQFFGPGTRLTVL.

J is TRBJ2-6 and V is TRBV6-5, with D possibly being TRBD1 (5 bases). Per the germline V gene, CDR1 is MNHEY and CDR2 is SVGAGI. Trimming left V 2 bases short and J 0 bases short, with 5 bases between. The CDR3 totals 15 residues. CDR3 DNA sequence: TGTGCCAGCAGTTACGACAGCTCTGGGGCCAACGTCCTGACTTTC. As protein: CASSYDSSGANVLTF.

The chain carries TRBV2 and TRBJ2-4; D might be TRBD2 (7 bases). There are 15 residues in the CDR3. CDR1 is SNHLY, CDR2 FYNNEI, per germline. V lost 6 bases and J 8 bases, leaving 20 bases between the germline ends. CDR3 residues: CASRPSGGREDIQYF. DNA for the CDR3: TGTGCCAGCAGGCCTTCGGGGGGCAGAGAGGACATTCAGTACTTC.